What follows is one T cell receptor (beta chain) and its context. As yet, its antigen is unknown. This specimen belongs to a study of shared clonotypes between healthy human individuals. Findings and caveats of the study: A small donor pool kept down the genetic and exposure-history diversity that was represented. The expectation was that sequencing depth would affect clonotype sharing among donors. A few donors showed sharing of about 5.5% of naive CD4 clonotypes.

The repertoire was sequenced with immunoSEQ multiplex PCR; TCRdb's copy has only in-frame clones and lacks some. The sample lists about 2 million clones; approximately 95% were seen once. V lost 4 bases to trimming and J lost 6 bases; unmatched junction nucleotides: 8. Germline V gives CDR1 SGHRS, CDR2 YFSETQ. The CDR3 spans 16 residues. As defined, naive CD8 cells were CD45RO-negative and positively selected for CCR7, with terminally differentiated effector memory CD45RA+ cells excluded. The specimen sequenced was naive CD8+ T cells sorted from blood. The TCR comes from a man aged 18 to 30 in good health. The chain uses TRBV5-1 and TRBJ2-3; 13 bases fit TRBD2. CDR3 coding DNA: TGCGCCAGCAGCATCCGACTAGCGGGGGGCGAGGATACGCAGTATTTT. As protein: CASSIRLAGGEDTQYF.